The text below deals with one TCR beta chain. Its antigen remains unknown. The CDR3 is made up of 16 amino acids. The germline V gene encodes CDR1 SNHLY and CDR2 FYNNEI. V dropped 7 bases and J dropped 6 bases, with 24 bases sitting between them. This sample stems from a study of beta chain features in type 1 diabetes. Notes on the study in general: It was possible that PCR favored shorter templates, equally so in patients and controls. When cDNA is sequenced, cells with high TCR expression could be over-represented. Researchers reported that naive, central memory and Treg TCRB repertoires appeared more similar in patients than in healthy donors. VDJ junctions sequenced from type 1 diabetes patients showed fewer insertions and more deletions.

What was sequenced were expressed TCRB transcripts, since all of the isolated RNA had been reverse transcribed. TCRdb's copy holds only in-frame clones and misses some; the assay was immunoSEQ multiplex PCR. Of under 250,000 clones in the sample, roughly 13% were seen once. Material: naive CD4+ T cells from blood. The TCR comes from a woman aged 40 to 55 in good health. This sequence joins TRBV2 and TRBJ1-1; perhaps TRBD1 as D (6 bases). CDR3 residues: CASTFPKQGPSPEAFF. The CDR3 region has the DNA TGTGCCAGCACATTTCCGAAACAGGGCCCCAGCCCTGAAGCTTTCTTT.